This T cell receptor (beta chain) was found in a study of blood T cell repertoires in COVID-19. For the study at large: Sites across the United States, Italy and Spain contributed samples from acute and convalescent COVID-19.

TCRdb's copy holds only in-frame clones and misses some; the assay was immunoSEQ multiplex PCR. Among 130,000 or so clones listed, approximately 89% were seen once. There are 12 residues in the CDR3. In germline, CDR1 is MNHEY, CDR2 SVGEGT. Trimming pared 6 bases from V and 12 bases from J, leaving 15 bases between. Sequencing used peripheral blood. The chain recombines TRBV6-2 or TRBV6-3 with TRBJ2-1; no clear D gene. This clonotype originated in a human donor in a cohort sampled during active COVID-19. This CDR3 reads CASSLEKLPQFF. CDR3 nucleotides: TGTGCCAGCAGCCTAGAGAAACTACCGCAGTTCTTC.